The source of this T cell receptor (beta chain) is a study of ipilimumab plus nivolumab after autologous stem cell transplantation. Background on the study: Patients received a median of about five ipilimumab and about 8 nivolumab doses. Overall study findings and caveats: Authors suggest TCR repertoire, Treg phenotype and gut microbiota support further study.

Profiled with immunoSEQ multiplex PCR; TCRdb holds only in-frame clones, not every one. The sample has fewer than 1,000 clones, over 65% seen once. A remark on this clone: Antigen specificity is unknown.

CDR1 and CDR2 from the germline V gene are MNHEY and SVGAGI. This CDR3 comprises 13 residues. V dropped 4 bases and J dropped 7 bases, with 14 bases sitting between them. Patients received nivolumab 3 mg/kg at weeks 1, 4, 7, 10, then fortnightly to week 26. The chain carries TRBV6-5 and TRBJ2-7; a weak D match, TRBD2 (6 bases). The source material was PBMCs, sampled in a trial of ipilimumab plus nivolumab as post-transplant consolidation. The TCR comes from a male donor with primary mediastinal lymphoma. The CDR3 DNA reads as TGTGCCAGCAGTTCGAGGGGACTTCTAGAGCAGTACTTC. Its protein product is CASSSRGLLEQYF.